This T cell receptor (beta chain) appears in the sequencing data of a study of CD8 T cells in Susac syndrome. Study-level points and caveats: The study's TCR sequencing and HLA analysis covered a relatively small number of individuals, and the study acknowledged this.

The sequenced target, TCR beta, came from blood CD8+ and CD4+ T cells. Details on this clonotype: Its matching antigen is unknown.

From germline, CDR1 is MNHEY and CDR2 SVGAGI. The length of the CDR3 is 15 residues. V shed 5 bases, J shed 0 bases, and the junction held 2 bases outside the gene matches. The RNA input was 0.5 to 1 ug, and it was reverse transcribed with random hexamers. TCRdb itself ran the immunoSEQ multiplex PCR reads through MiXCR, one entry per CDR3 protein. Among about 94,000 distinct CDR3 sequences listed, 85% to 95% were seen once. This sequence was found in a human donor with Susac syndrome. Sequencing input: CD4+ T cells from PBMCs. The chain couples TRBV6-5 to TRBJ2-4, with TRBD1 identical over 9 bases. CDR3 region: CASSRTGVAKNIQYF. CDR3 nucleotides: TGTGCCAGCAGTAGGACAGGGGTAGCCAAAAACATTCAGTACTTC.